This T cell receptor (beta chain) was captured in a study of sequential checkpoint blockade in melanoma. Across the study: Arm A got nivolumab then ipilimumab; arm B the reverse, 1:1. Both treatment sequences were followed by maintenance nivolumab.

Profiling relied on immunoSEQ multiplex PCR, and the TCRdb table lists in-frame clones only, not all of them. The sample has 10,000 to 15,000 clones; around two thirds are singletons. Regarding treatment: randomized to nivolumab then ipilimumab (arm A) or the reverse (arm B). The sample was CD8+ T cells sorted from blood (inferred from file names), taken from a patient given nivolumab and ipilimumab in sequence. The receptor comes from a human donor with melanoma.

CDR3 bases: TGTGCCAGCAGCAAAGAGCTAAGCACAGGGAACTATGGCTACACCTTC. Encoded protein: CASSKELSTGNYGYTF. The chain links TRBV21-1 to TRBJ1-2; the table's D gene call, TRBD1, was not cross checked with the DNA. TRBV21-1 is a known pseudogene. The CDR3 length is 16 residues.